This T cell receptor beta chain was recorded in a study of CD8+CD57+ T cells in acquired aplastic anemia (dated 2018 in TCRdb). For context, the study as a whole: DNA extracted from sorted CD4+ and CD8+ cells had a mean of around 3 ug, with a range of roughly 0.17 to 27.4 ug. CD8+CD57+ expansion was defined as a frequency above the mean frequency observed in healthy subjects.

Broader findings and caveats from the paper: About 29 CD8+ CDR3 sequences were found to be shared between patients and controls, but these sequences appeared to be highly expressed in patients and within the immunodominant clones of the patients. Patients and healthy controls showed no significant difference in CD8+ Simpson's diversity (P=0.060).

Remarks on this clonotype: Which antigen it targets is not known. No clone much larger than this one lies a single base away; base qualities are absent.

The patients picked for sequencing were ones in whom flow cytometry had shown an expansion of CD8+CD57+ cells. All patients had severe acquired aplastic anemia diagnosed by International Study of Aplastic Anemia and Agranulocytosis and Camitta criteria. No patient had received any therapy when blood was sampled. In the study, sorted CD4+ and CD8+ blood T cells from patients with severe aplastic anemia and from healthy subjects underwent deep sequencing of TCR repertoires. In the USA, patient enrollment took place under clinicaltrials.gov protocols 00001620, 01623167, 00001397, 00071045, 00081523 and 00961064. Ficoll-Paque density gradient centrifugation was used to isolate peripheral blood mononuclear cells. CD4+ and CD8+ T cells were sorted by FACS or magnetic beads before DNA extraction. Looking up the germline V gene yields CDR1 SGHTA and CDR2 FQGTGA. The V end gives up 5 bases and the J end 2 bases, leaving 9 bases in the junction not matched to a gene. The CDR3 has 15 amino acids, counting the end cysteine and phenylalanine. The read is trimmed to its CDR3 DNA, 45 bases read in frame from base 1.

Genomic DNA was used as template for profiling of TCR beta VDJ combinations and CDR3 sequences. An Illumina HiSeq 2000 was the platform used for TCR repertoire sequencing. Per the original workflow: TRBV/TRBJ rearrangement plots, CDR3 size and DJ length profiles, and Simpson's diversity index were used to evaluate the repertoires. Whichever DNA sequence was most abundant in the deep sequencing data was defined as the immunodominant clone. CDR3 amino acid sequences were screened for sharing across subjects and compared with published repertoires and the VDJdb database. Using fastp trimming at Q25 and MiXCR clonotype assembly, TCRdb reanalyzed the public sequencing data and kept in-frame beta chains. Duplicate CDR3 protein sequences are folded into a single record with the most common DNA and genes. It is TCRdb's table, rather than the study itself, that gives the V and J calls and clone size. For this sample there are approximately 170,000 distinct CDR3 sequences; 40% to 55% appear just once. Of the sample, about 2.9% is held by the ten largest clones.

Sequenced input: sorted CD4+, CD8+, or CD8+CD57+ T cells (not recorded which) from PBMCs. This clonotype was sampled from a human donor with aplastic anemia. The sequence is built from TRBV7-3 and TRBJ2-7; TRBD1 aligns with 7 central bases. The bases are TGTGCCAGCAGCGACCAGACAGGGCAAACCTACGAGCAGTACTTC. Translated, this is CASSDQTGQTYEQYF. Reference TRBV7-3 and TRBJ2-7 genes cover what lies past the CDR3, so the full variable domain is GAGVSQTPSNKVTEKGKYVELRCDPISGHTALYWYRQSLGQGPEFLIYFQGTGAADDSGLPNDRFFAVRPEGSVSTLKIQRTERGDSAVYLCASSDQTGQTYEQYFGPGTRLTVT.